Listed below are T cell receptor beta chains from one sample, sequenced in a study of T-cell reconstitution after alpha-beta-depleted transplantation in children. One entry per CDR3 protein results from TCRdb running MiXCR on the PCR reads. Of roughly 790,000 distinct CDR3 sequences in the sample, 16% were seen once. Material: PBMCs, mostly from graft donor cells, obtained 360 days after TCRalphabeta/CD19-depleted stem cell transplant. These receptors were taken from a male patient aged 10 to 17 who had a stem cell transplant for acute lymphoblastic leukemia, so the T cells may come from the graft donor. Each CDR3 is given with its conserved first and last residue. The D gene is left open where the match is weak. Part of the rows lack a size; the others show once, few, many or a class for expanded clones.

clone size | D gene | J gene | V gene | CDR3 DNA | CDR3 protein
. | . | TRBJ1-2 | TRBV5-1 | TGCGCCAGCAGCGCAGGGACGGGGATAATCTATGGCTACACCTTC | CASSAGTGIIYGYTF
. | TRBD1 | TRBJ1-1 | TRBV29-1 | TGCAGCGACCTGACAGGGATGAACACTGAAGCTTTCTTT | CSDLTGMNTEAFF
. | . | TRBJ2-5 | TRBV5-1 | TGCGCCAGCAGCTTGGCCGCAGGGGCCCAAGAGACCCAGTACTTC | CASSLAAGAQETQYF
. | . | TRBJ2-3 | TRBV29-1 | TGCAGCGTTGTTTCAGTTCCGACCACAGATACGCAGTATTTT | CSVVSVPTTDTQYF
. | TRBD1 | TRBJ1-5 | TRBV20-1 | TGCAGTGCTCCGTGGACAGGGACAAATCAGCCCCAGCATTTT | CSAPWTGTNQPQHF
few | TRBD1 | TRBJ1-5 | TRBV5-1 | TGCGCCAGCAGCCCGACAGGGAGTAGCAATCAGCCCCAGCATTTT | CASSPTGSSNQPQHF
. | . | TRBJ2-7 | TRBV5-1 | TGCGCCAGCAGAACCGGGACCATACTTTCCTACGAGCAGTACTTC | CASRTGTILSYEQYF
many | . | TRBJ2-1 | TRBV7-9 | TGTGCCAGCAGTTTTTTGGATGAGCAGTTCTTC | CASSFLDEQFF
many | TRBD1 | TRBJ1-2 | TRBV12-3/TRBV12-4 | TGTGCCAGCAGAACACAGGGGGCAGGAGGCTACACCTTC | CASRTQGAGGYTF
. | . | TRBJ1-1 | TRBV7-8 | TGTGCCAGCAGCTTACAGGGAACCGTCGAAGCTTTCTTT | CASSLQGTVEAFF
. | TRBD2 | TRBJ2-5 | TRBV5-1 | TGCGCCAGCAGCTTATTAGCGGGAGGGCCTCAAGAGACCCAGTACTTC | CASSLLAGGPQETQYF
few | . | TRBJ2-7 | TRBV5-5 | TGTGCCAGCAGCTTGTCAGGGAAACTAGGCGAGCAGTACTTC | CASSLSGKLGEQYF
. | . | TRBJ1-1 | TRBV11-2 | TGTGCCAGCAGCTCAACAGGGAGAGAAACTGAAGCTTTCTTT | CASSSTGRETEAFF
. | . | TRBJ2-5 | TRBV6-1 | TGTGCCAGCAGCCGACTAGTTTCTAAAGAGACCCAGTACTTC | CASSRLVSKETQYF
few | . | TRBJ2-3 | TRBV20-1 | TGCAGTGCTGGACACCGGGATCGAGATACGCAGTATTTT | CSAGHRDRDTQYF
few | TRBD2 | TRBJ2-7 | TRBV20-1 | TGCAGTGCTAGACGAGGACTAGCGGGGTTCTACGAGCAGTACTTC | CSARRGLAGFYEQYF
. | . | TRBJ2-5 | TRBV7-3 | TGTGCCAGCAGCTTCAGCCGGGACGAGACCCAGTACTTC | CASSFSRDETQYF
. | TRBD2 | TRBJ2-1 | TRBV7-3 | TGTGCCAGCAGCACGCGGACTAGCGGGAGTGGTGAGCAGTTCTTC | CASSTRTSGSGEQFF
. | . | TRBJ2-1 | TRBV7-2 | TGTGCCAGCAGCACCTACCTAAGGAATGAGCAGTTCTTC | CASSTYLRNEQFF
. | . | TRBJ2-7 | TRBV4-1 | TGCGCCAGCAGCCCCCGACCGGCGGCACATTCCTACGAGCAGTACTTC | CASSPRPAAHSYEQYF